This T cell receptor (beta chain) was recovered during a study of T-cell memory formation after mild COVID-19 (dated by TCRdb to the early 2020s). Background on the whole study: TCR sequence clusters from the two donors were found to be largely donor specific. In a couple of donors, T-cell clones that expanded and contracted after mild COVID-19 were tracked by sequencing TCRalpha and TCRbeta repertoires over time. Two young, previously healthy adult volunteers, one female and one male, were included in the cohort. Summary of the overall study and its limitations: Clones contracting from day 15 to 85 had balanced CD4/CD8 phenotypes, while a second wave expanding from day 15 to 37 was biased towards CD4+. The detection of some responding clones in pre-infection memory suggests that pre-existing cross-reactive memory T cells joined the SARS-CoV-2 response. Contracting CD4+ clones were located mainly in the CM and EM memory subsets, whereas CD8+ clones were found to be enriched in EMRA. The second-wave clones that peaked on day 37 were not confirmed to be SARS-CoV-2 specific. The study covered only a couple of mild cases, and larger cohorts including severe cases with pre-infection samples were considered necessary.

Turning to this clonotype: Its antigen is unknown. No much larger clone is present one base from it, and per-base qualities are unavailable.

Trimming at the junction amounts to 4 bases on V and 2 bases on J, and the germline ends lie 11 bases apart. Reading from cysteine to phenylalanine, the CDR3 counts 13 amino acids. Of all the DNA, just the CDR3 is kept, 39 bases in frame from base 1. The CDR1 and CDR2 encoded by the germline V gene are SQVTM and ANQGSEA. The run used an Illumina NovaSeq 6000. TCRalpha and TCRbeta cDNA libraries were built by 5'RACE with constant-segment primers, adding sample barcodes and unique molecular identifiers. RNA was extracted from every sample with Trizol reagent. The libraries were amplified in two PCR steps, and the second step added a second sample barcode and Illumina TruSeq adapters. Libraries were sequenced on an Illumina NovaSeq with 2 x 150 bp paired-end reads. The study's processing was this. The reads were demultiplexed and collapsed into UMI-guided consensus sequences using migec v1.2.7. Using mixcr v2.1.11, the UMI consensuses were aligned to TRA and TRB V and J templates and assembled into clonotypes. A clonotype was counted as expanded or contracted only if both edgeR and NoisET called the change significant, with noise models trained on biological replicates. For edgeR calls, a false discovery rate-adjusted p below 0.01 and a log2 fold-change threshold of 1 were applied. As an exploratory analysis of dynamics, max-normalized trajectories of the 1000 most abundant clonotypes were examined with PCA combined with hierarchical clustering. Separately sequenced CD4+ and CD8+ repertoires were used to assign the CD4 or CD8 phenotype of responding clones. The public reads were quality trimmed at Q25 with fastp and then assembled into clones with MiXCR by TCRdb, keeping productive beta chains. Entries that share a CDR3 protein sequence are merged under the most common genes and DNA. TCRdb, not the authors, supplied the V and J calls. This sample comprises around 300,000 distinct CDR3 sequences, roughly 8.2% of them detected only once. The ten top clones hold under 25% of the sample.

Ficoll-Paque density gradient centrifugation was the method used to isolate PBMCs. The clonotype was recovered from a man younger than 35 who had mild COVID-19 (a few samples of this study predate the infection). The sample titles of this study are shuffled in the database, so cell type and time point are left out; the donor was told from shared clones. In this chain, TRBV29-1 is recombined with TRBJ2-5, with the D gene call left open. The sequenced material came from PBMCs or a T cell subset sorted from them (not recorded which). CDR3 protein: CSVATHPQETQYF. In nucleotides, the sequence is TGCAGCGTTGCGACTCACCCTCAAGAGACCCAGTACTTC. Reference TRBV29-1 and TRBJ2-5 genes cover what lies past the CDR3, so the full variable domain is SAVISQKPSRDICQRGTSLTIQCQVDSQVTMMFWYRQQPGQSLTLIATANQGSEATYESGFVIDKFPISRPNLTFSTLTVSNMSPEDSSIYLCSVATHPQETQYFGPGTRLLVL.